The 24 T cell receptor beta chains given below trace back to one sample, sequenced in a study of cytomegalovirus exposure and HLA in healthy donors. Clones were sequenced by immunoSEQ multiplex PCR, and TCRdb holds only the in-frame ones, with some missing. In the table there are roughly 130,000 clones, roughly 86% of which are singletons. The sequenced sample consisted of PBMCs. The source is a woman aged 25 to 39 in good health and CMV-seronegative.

The chain employs TRBV4-2 and TRBJ2-5; D perhaps matches TRBD1 (5 bases). V shed 1 base and J shed 5 bases, with 11 bases lying between them. The germline V gene has CDR1 LGHNA and CDR2 YNFKEQ. The CDR3 runs 14 residues. The CDR3 bases are TGTGCCAGCAGCCAAGTAGGGTCAGGGGAGACCCAGTACTTC. Its protein is CASSQVGSGETQYF.

The CDR3 nucleotides read TGCAGCCTCAACTCTCCGGGAGAGACCCAGTACTTC. Protein product: CSLNSPGETQYF. The chain recombines TRBV29-1 with TRBJ2-5; D uncertain. V shed 8 bases and J shed 4 bases, with 14 bases lying between them. This CDR3 region has 12 residues. Per the germline V gene, CDR1 is SQVTM and CDR2 is ANQGSEA.

The V gene is TRBV5-4, the J gene TRBJ1-1, with D possibly matching TRBD1 (5 bases). V was clipped by 3 bases and J by 10 bases, with 16 bases between them. Germline lookup yields CDR1 SGHNT and CDR2 YYREEE (reference sequence). The CDR3 is 13 amino acids. CDR3 residues: CASSSPGGVRAFF. The CDR3 coding sequence is TGTGCCAGCAGCTCCCCGGGAGGGGTTAGAGCTTTCTTT.

This clone has only one observation. This chain uses TRBV11-3 with TRBJ1-1; D perhaps matches TRBD1 (5 bases). The V gene's germline CDR1 is SGHNT and CDR2 YENEEA. Trimming took off 3 bases at V and 4 bases at J, with 9 bases between the two ends. This CDR3 comprises 13 residues. CDR3 amino acids: CASSFGGGTEAFF. The CDR3 bases are TGTGCCAGCAGCTTTGGGGGAGGCACTGAAGCTTTCTTT.

The genes are TRBV28 and TRBJ1-6, with a possible D match to TRBD1 (6 bases). The CDR3 sequence is 18 residues long. Per the germline V gene, CDR1 is MDHEN and CDR2 is SYDVKM. V was trimmed by 6 bases and J by 5 bases, leaving 23 bases between them. For the CDR3, the DNA is TGTGCCAGCAGGGTGGCAGGGGCAATGGACTCTAATAATTCACCCCTCCACTTT. Translating it yields CASRVAGAMDSNNSPLHF.

This sequence joins TRBV7-9 and TRBJ1-4; D might be TRBD1 (6 bases). Deletions cut 3 bases from V and 8 bases from J, with 16 bases between. The CDR3 covers 15 residues. Germline assignment: CDR1 SEHNR and CDR2 FQNEAQ (reference sequence). CDR3 amino acids: CASSFRGAAGEKLFF. As DNA, the CDR3 is TGTGCCAGCAGCTTTCGGGGGGCAGCGGGGGAAAAACTGTTTTTT.

The V call is TRBV4-2, the J call TRBJ2-5; 8 nucleotides match TRBD2. The V and J ends lost 4 bases and 2 bases, in that order; junction bases with no gene match: 9. The CDR3 runs to 16 residues. From germline, CDR1 is LGHNA and CDR2 YNFKEQ. DNA of the CDR3: TGTGCCAGCAGCCTATCCGGGACTAGGGGGCAAGAGACCCAGTACTTC. This sequence encodes CASSLSGTRGQETQYF.

This chain links TRBV12-5 with TRBJ2-3; tentatively, D is TRBD2 (6 bases). This CDR3 has 18 residues. V was clipped by 2 bases and J by 0 bases, with 18 bases between them. Germline-derived CDR1 and CDR2 are LGHNT and FRNRAP. The CDR3 sequence: CASGLTREWDFSTDTQYF. CDR3 bases: TGTGCTAGTGGTTTGACGCGGGAATGGGACTTTAGCACAGATACGCAGTATTTT.

The chain couples TRBV5-1 to TRBJ2-2, with a possible D match to TRBD1 (6 bases). The CDR3 extends over 17 amino acids. Germline V gene lookup returns CDR1 SGHRS and CDR2 YFSETQ. The V gene lost 4 bases and the J gene lost 2 bases, with 18 bases spanning the gap. The DNA for the CDR3 is TGCGCCAGCAGCATCGGATCCGGGACAACAAACACCGGGGAGCTGTTTTTT. Encoded protein: CASSIGSGTTNTGELFF.

This CDR3 reads CASMGAPGTGELFF. The DNA of the CDR3 is TGTGCCAGCATGGGGGCGCCGGGGACCGGGGAGCTGTTTTTT. V usage is TRBV28 and J usage is TRBJ2-2, with D maybe TRBD1 (6 bases). This CDR3 is built from 14 residues. The V gene lost 7 bases and the J gene lost 5 bases, with 14 bases spanning the gap. The germline CDR1 and CDR2 sequences are MDHEN and SYDVKM. Full variable domain (outside the CDR3, taken from reference TRBV28 and TRBJ2-2): DVKVTQSSRYLVKRTGEKVFLECVQDMDHENMFWYRQDPGLGLRLIYFSYDVKMKEKGDIPEGYSVSREKKERFSLILESASTNQTSMYLCASMGAPGTGELFFGEGSRLTVL.

The rearrangement links TRBV7-9 to TRBJ2-2; 7 positions agree with TRBD1. Germline assignment: CDR1 SEHNR and CDR2 FQNEAQ (reference sequence). This CDR3 spans 15 amino acids. The V and J ends lost 3 bases and 3 bases, in that order; junction bases with no gene match: 4. CDR3 coding DNA: TGTGCCAGCAGCTTTAGCGACAGGGACACCGGGGAGCTGTTTTTT. Its translation: CASSFSDRDTGELFF. The whole variable domain, remainder taken from reference TRBV7-9 and TRBJ2-2, is DTGVSQNPRHKITKRGQNVTFRCDPISEHNRLYWYRQTLGQGPEFLTYFQNEAQLEKSRLLSDRFSAERPKGSFSTLEIQRTEQGDSAMYLCASSFSDRDTGELFFGEGSRLTVL.

This chain connects TRBV2 to TRBJ1-2, with 7 bases matching TRBD1. The germline gives CDR1 SNHLY, CDR2 FYNNEI. The CDR3 runs 15 residues. Trimming cost V 6 bases and J 5 bases; bases outside gene matches: 12. The CDR3 sequence: CASRLELDRIYGYTF. CDR3 nucleotide sequence: TGTGCCAGCAGACTGGAATTGGACAGGATTTATGGCTACACCTTC.

The chain is built from TRBV6-1 and TRBJ1-2; no definite D call. Germline-derived CDR1 and CDR2 are MNHNS and SASEGT. Between the trimmed V and J ends, which lost 5 bases and 8 bases, there was a span of 15 bases. The CDR3 covers 13 residues. CDR3 bases: TGTGCCAGCAGTCGGCGGGCCTCTGGAGGCTACACCTTC. Amino acids: CASSRRASGGYTF.

The V call is TRBV5-5, the J call TRBJ2-7; the D gene is possibly TRBD1 (6 bases). CDR1 is SGHKS, CDR2 YYEKEE, per germline (reference sequence). The CDR3 spans 15 residues. Trimming removed 6 bases from V and 1 base from J, with 17 bases in between. CDR3 region: CASTQSWDNSYEQYF. Written as DNA, the CDR3 is TGTGCCAGCACCCAGAGTTGGGACAATTCCTACGAGCAGTACTTC.

The rearrangement links TRBV30 to TRBJ2-7, with 9 positions matching TRBD1. Trimming at V came to 5 bases and at J to 5 bases, leaving 7 bases not matched to a gene. CDR1 is GTSNPN and CDR2 is SVGIG in the germline V gene (reference sequence). The CDR3 loop spans 13 amino acids. The CDR3 DNA follows: TGTGCCTGGGACCGGGACAGGGCGAACGAGCAGTACTTC. Amino acid sequence: CAWDRDRANEQYF.

The CDR3 region is CASSPGTGYSYGYTF. CDR3 nucleotide sequence: TGTGCCAGCTCACCCGGGACAGGTTATTCTTATGGCTACACCTTC. The gene calls are TRBV18 and TRBJ1-2; 8 nucleotides line up with TRBD1. The CDR3 is 15 amino acids. CDR1 and CDR2 from the germline V gene are KGHSH and LQKENI. V was pared by 3 bases and J by 5 bases, with 8 bases of the junction left unmatched.

The chain joins TRBV4-1 to TRBJ2-7, with D possibly being TRBD1 (6 bases). CDR3 size: 15 residues. CDR1 is MGHRA, CDR2 YSYEKL, per germline. The V gene lost 0 bases and the J gene lost 3 bases, with 12 bases spanning the gap. As DNA, the CDR3 is TGCGCCAGCAGCCAAGAAGGGGGACCCATCTACGAGCAGTACTTC. Amino acid sequence: CASSQEGGPIYEQYF.

The chain employs TRBV6-1 and TRBJ1-5; 7 bases line up with TRBD1. The CDR3 has 19 residues. CDR1 is MNHNS, CDR2 SASEGT, per germline. Losses at the gene ends were 2 bases for V and 3 bases for J; bases not matched to a gene: 16. CDR3 amino acids: CASSEKSKRRQGFNQPQHF. For the CDR3, the DNA is TGTGCCAGCAGTGAAAAGTCAAAAAGGAGACAGGGCTTCAATCAGCCCCAGCATTTT.

This sequence joins TRBV2 and TRBJ1-5; tentative D call: TRBD1 (6 bases). Germline loops: CDR1 SNHLY, CDR2 FYNNEI. There are 19 residues in the CDR3. Trimming removed 5 bases at V and 0 bases at J, with 23 bases between. CDR3 loop: CASSTPLSWTANSNQPQHF. CDR3 DNA sequence: TGTGCCAGCAGTACACCCCTCTCGTGGACAGCAAATAGCAATCAGCCCCAGCATTTT.

The chain combines TRBV5-1 with TRBJ2-3; 9 nucleotides line up with TRBD1. The CDR3 has 15 residues. Trimming cost V 4 bases and J 1 base; bases outside gene matches: 4. Germline V gene lookup returns CDR1 SGHRS and CDR2 YFSETQ. CDR3 residues: CASSPGQGRTDTQYF. DNA for the CDR3: TGCGCCAGCAGCCCTGGACAGGGGCGCACAGATACGCAGTATTTT.

The V call is TRBV5-1, the J call TRBJ1-5, with a possible D match to TRBD1 (5 bases). The V end was cut by 4 bases, the J end by 2 bases, with 13 bases between. This CDR3 contains 15 residues. The germline gives CDR1 SGHRS, CDR2 YFSETQ. As DNA, the CDR3 is TGCGCCAGCAGCCTCCAGGGCATGGGCAATCAGCCCCAGCATTTT. Translated: CASSLQGMGNQPQHF.

The rearrangement uses TRBV5-8 and TRBJ1-2, with TRBD1 matching 7 bases. This CDR3 contains 15 residues. CDR1 is SGHTS and CDR2 is YDEGEE in the germline V gene. V was clipped by 2 bases and J by 8 bases; unmatched bases: 12. The CDR3 DNA is TGTGCCAGCAGCTTCCTTAACAGGGGCCTTTGGGGCTACACCTTC. It encodes CASSFLNRGLWGYTF. The full variable domain, completed using reference TRBV5-8 and TRBJ1-2, is EAGVTQSPTHLIKTRGQQATLRCSPISGHTSVYWYQQALGLGLQFLLWYDEGEERNRGNFPPRFSGRQFPNYSSELNVNALELEDSALYLCASSFLNRGLWGYTFGSGTRLTVV.

The rearrangement joins TRBV5-1 to TRBJ2-1, with 7 nucleotides matching TRBD2. Germline assignment: CDR1 SGHRS and CDR2 YFSETQ. J gave up 2 bases and V 4 bases, and 6 bases lay outside the gene matches. The CDR3 runs to 15 residues. CDR3: CASSLSGVAYNEQFF. CDR3 DNA sequence: TGCGCCAGCAGCCTCAGCGGGGTGGCCTACAATGAGCAGTTCTTC.

The rearrangement uses TRBV5-5 and TRBJ2-5; the D gene is possibly TRBD1 (6 bases). CDR3 length: 15 residues. The germline gives CDR1 SGHKS, CDR2 YYEKEE (reference sequence). Between the trimmed V and J ends, which lost 0 bases and 3 bases, there was a span of 12 bases. This CDR3 reads CASSLEGSGEETQYF. Written as DNA, the CDR3 is TGTGCCAGCAGCTTGGAGGGGTCAGGGGAAGAGACCCAGTACTTC.